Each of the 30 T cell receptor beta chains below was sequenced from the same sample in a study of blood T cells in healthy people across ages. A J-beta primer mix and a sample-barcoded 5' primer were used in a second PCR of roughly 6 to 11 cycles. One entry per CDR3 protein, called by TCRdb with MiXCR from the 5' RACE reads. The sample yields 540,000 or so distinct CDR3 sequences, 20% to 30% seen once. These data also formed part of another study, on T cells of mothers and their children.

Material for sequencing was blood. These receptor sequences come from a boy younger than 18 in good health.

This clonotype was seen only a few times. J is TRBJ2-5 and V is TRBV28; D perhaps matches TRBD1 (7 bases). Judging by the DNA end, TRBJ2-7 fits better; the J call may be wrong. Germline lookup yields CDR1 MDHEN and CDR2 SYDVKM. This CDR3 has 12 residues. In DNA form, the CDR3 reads TGTGCCAGCAGTCCCCAGGGGGGCGAGCAGTACTTC. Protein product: CASSPQGGEQYF.

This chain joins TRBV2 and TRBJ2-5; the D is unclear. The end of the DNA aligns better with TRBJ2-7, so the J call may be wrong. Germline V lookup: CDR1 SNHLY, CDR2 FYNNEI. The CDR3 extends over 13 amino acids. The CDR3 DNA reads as TGTGCCAGCGGCCGGGCGAGCTCCTACGAGCAGTACTTC. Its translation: CASGRASSYEQYF.

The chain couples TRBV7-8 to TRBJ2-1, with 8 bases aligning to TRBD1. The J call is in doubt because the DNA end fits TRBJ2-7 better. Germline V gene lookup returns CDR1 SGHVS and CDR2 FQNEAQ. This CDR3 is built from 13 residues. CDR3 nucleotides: TGTGCCAGCAGCAGGGACAGGTGGTACGAGCAGTACTTC. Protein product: CASSRDRWYEQYF.

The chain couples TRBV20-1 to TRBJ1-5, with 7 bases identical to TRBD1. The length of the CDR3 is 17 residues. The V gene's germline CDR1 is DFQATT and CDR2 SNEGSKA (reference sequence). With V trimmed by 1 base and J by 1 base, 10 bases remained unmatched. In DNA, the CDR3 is TGCAGTGCTAGAGGACAGGGAATGTCGGGCAGCAATCAGCCCCAGCATTTT. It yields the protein CSARGQGMSGSNQPQHF.

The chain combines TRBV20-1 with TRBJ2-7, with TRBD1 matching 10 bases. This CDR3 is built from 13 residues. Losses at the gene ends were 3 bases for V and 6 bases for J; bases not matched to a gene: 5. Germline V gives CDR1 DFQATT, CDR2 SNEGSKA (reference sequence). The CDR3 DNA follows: TGCAGTGCTAGCGGGGACAGGGGATTCGAGCAGTACTTC. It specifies CSASGDRGFEQYF.

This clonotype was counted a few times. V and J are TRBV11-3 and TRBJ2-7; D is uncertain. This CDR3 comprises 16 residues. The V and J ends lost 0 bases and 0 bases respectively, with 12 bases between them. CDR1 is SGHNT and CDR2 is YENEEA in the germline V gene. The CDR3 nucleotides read TGTGCCAGCAGCTTAGAAAAAGGTAGCAGCTCCTACGAGCAGTACTTC. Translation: CASSLEKGSSSYEQYF.

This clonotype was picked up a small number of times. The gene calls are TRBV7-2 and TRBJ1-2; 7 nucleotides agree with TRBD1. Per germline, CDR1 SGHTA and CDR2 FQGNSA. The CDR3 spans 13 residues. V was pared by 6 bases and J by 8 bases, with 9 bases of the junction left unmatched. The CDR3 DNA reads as TGTGCCAGCAGTCAGTCACAGGGGCGAGGCTACACCTTC. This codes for CASSQSQGRGYTF.

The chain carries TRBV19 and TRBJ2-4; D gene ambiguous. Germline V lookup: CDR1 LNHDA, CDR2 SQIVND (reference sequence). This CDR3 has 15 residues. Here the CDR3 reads CASRPPMDTSDIQYF. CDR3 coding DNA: TGTGCAAGCAGGCCCCCTATGGATACGTCGGACATTCAGTACTTC.

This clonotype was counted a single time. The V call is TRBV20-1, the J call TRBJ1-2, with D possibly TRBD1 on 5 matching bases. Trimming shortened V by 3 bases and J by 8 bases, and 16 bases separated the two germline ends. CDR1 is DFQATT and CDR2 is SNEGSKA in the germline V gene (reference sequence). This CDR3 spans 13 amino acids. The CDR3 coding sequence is TGCAGTGCTAGCGCGCGGCCTGGGGCGGGCTACACCTTC. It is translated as CSASARPGAGYTF.

Here the CDR3 DNA reads TGTGCCAGCAGACCCCCGGGACTAGCGGGAGACGAGCAGTACTTC. This codes for CASRPPGLAGDEQYF. The genes are TRBV28 and TRBJ2-5; TRBD2 matches at 14 bases. The tail of the sequence fits TRBJ2-7 better, so the J call may be wrong. The CDR3 consists of 15 residues. CDR1 and CDR2 (germline): MDHEN, SYDVKM.

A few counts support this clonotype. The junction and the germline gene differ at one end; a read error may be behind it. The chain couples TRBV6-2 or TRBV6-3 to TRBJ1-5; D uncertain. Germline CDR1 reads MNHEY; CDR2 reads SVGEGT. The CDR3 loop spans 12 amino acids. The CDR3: CACSDTYQPQHF. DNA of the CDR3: TGTGCCTGCAGTGACACGTATCAGCCCCAGCATTTT.

CDR3 DNA sequence: TGTGCCAGCAGTTACGCGTCGGGGGAGCAGTTCTTC. It encodes CASSYASGEQFF. The J gene is TRBJ2-1, the V gene TRBV6-5, with D maybe TRBD2 (5 bases). Germline assignment: CDR1 MNHEY and CDR2 SVGAGI. V was pared by 2 bases and J by 10 bases, with 9 bases between. The length of the CDR3 is 12 residues.

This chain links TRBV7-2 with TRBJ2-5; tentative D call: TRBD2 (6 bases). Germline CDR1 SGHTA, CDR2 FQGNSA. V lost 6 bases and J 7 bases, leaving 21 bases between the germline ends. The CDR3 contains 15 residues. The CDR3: CASRPTGGVFGTQYF. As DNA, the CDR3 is TGTGCCAGCAGGCCCACTGGCGGGGTTTTCGGGACCCAGTACTTC. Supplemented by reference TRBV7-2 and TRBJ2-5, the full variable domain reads GAGVSQSPSNKVTEKGKDVELRCDPISGHTALYWYRQSLGQGLEFLIYFQGNSAPDKSGLPSDRFSAERTGGSVSTLTIQRTQQEDSAVYLCASRPTGGVFGTQYFGPGTRLLVL.

The CDR3 protein is CSVDDSGGDTEAFF. The CDR3 bases are TGCAGCGTTGATGATTCGGGGGGGGATACTGAAGCTTTCTTT. The V and J genes are TRBV29-1 and TRBJ1-1; tentatively, D is TRBD1 (5 bases). The V end lost 3 bases, the J end lost 5 bases, and 16 bases lay between the germline ends. The CDR3 totals 14 residues. CDR1 is SQVTM, CDR2 ANQGSEA, per germline.

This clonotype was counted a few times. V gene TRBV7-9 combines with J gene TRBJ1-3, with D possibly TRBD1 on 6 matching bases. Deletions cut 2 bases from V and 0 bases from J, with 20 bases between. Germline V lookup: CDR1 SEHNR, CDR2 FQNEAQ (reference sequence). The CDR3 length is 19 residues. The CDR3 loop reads CASSLFVDRRGYSGNTIYF. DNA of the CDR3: TGTGCCAGCAGCTTATTTGTCGACAGGAGGGGGTACTCTGGAAACACCATATATTTT.

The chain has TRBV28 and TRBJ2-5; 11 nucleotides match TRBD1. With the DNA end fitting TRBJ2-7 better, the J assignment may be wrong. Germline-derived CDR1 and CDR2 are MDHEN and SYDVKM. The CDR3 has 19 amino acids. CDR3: CASSLILSLDGTGGYEQYF. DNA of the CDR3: TGTGCCAGCAGTTTAATTTTATCGCTAGATGGGACAGGGGGCTACGAGCAGTACTTC.

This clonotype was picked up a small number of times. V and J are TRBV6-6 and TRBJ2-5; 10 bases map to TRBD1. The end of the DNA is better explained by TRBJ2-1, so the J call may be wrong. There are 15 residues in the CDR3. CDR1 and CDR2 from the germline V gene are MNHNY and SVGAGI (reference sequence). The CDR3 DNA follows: TGTGCCAGCAGTCCCTCCAGGACAGGGGGGTATGAGCAGTTCTTC. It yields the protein CASSPSRTGGYEQFF.

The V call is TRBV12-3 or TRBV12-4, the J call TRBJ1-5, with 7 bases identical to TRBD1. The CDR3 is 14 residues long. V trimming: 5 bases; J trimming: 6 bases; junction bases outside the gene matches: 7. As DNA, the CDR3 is TGTGCCAGCAGTGAGACAGGGTCAGGTCAGCCCCAGCATTTT. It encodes CASSETGSGQPQHF.

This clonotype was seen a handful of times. CDR3 DNA sequence: TGTGCCAGCTCACTACCGGGACAGGGTGCCTATAGCAATCAGCCCCAGCATTTT. Protein sequence: CASSLPGQGAYSNQPQHF. The V call is TRBV18, the J call TRBJ1-5, with 9 positions matching TRBD1. This CDR3 is built from 18 residues. V gave up 4 bases and J gave up 0 bases; unmatched junction bases: 10. Germline V gene data show CDR1 as KGHSH and CDR2 as LQKENI. The full variable domain, rest sourced from reference TRBV18 and TRBJ1-5, is NAGVMQNPRHLVRRRGQEARLRCSPMKGHSHVYWYRQLPEEGLKFMVYLQKENIIDESGMPKERFSAEFPKEGPSILRIQQVVRGDSAAYFCASSLPGQGAYSNQPQHFGDGTRLSIL.

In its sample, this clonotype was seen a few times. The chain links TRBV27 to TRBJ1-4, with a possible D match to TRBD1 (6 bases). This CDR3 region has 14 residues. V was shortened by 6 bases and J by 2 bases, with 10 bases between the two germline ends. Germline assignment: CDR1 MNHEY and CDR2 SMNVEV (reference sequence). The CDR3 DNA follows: TGTGCCAGCAGGCCAGGGGTCACTAATGAAAAACTGTTTTTT. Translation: CASRPGVTNEKLFF.

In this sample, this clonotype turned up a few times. The CDR3 sequence: CASSQVSSPNTEAFF. In DNA form, the CDR3 reads TGCGCCAGCAGCCAAGTGAGCAGCCCGAACACTGAAGCTTTCTTT. This rearrangement joins TRBV4-3 to TRBJ1-1; D is unclear. CDR3 length equals 15 residues. Germline V gene sequence: CDR1 LGHNA, CDR2 YSLEER. V dropped 1 base and J dropped 1 base, with 10 bases sitting between them.

The CDR3 DNA reads TGTGCCAGCAGTTCCCTACTAGCGGGGGGCCTGAGCTCCTACAATGAGCAGTTCTTC. Translated, it gives CASSSLLAGGLSSYNEQFF. V and J are TRBV27 and TRBJ2-1; 12 bases fit TRBD2. The CDR3 length is 19 residues. V shed 4 bases and J 0 bases; nucleotides not matched to a gene: 10. Germline loops: CDR1 MNHEY, CDR2 SMNVEV (reference sequence).

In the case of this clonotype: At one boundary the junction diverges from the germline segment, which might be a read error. CDR3 bases: TGCGCCAGCAGCCCCGACCGGACAGTTTACGGGCAGTACTTC. Amino acids: CASSPDRTVYGQYF. J is TRBJ2-7 and V is TRBV4-3; D perhaps matches TRBD1 (6 bases). There are 14 residues in the CDR3. CDR1 and CDR2 from the germline V gene are LGHNA and YSLEER.

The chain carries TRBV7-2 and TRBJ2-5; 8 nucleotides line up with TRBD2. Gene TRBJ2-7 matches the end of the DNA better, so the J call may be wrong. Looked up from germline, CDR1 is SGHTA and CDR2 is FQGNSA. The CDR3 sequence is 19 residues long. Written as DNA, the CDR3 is TGTGCCAGCAGCCCCCGTTTGGGATCCAGCGGGAGAGCCTCCTACGAGCAGTACTTC. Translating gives CASSPRLGSSGRASYEQYF.

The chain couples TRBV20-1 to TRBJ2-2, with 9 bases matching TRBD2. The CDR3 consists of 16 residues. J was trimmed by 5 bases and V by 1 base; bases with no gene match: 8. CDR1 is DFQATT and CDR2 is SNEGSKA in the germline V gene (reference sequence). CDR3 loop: CSARARGGFYTGELFF. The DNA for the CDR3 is TGCAGTGCTAGAGCGCGGGGGGGCTTTTATACCGGGGAGCTGTTTTTT.

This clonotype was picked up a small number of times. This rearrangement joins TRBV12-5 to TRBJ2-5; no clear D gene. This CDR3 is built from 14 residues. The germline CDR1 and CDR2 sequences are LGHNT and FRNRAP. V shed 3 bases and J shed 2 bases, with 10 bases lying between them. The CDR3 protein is CASGLSDFQETQYF. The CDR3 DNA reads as TGTGCTAGTGGTTTAAGTGACTTTCAAGAGACCCAGTACTTC.

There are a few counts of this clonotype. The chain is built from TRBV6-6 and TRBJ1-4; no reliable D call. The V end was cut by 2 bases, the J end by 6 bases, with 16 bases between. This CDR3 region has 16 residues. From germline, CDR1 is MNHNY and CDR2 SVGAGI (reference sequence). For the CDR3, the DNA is TGTGCCAGCAGTTACCCGCCTTTGGAGGCGGATGAAAAACTGTTTTTT. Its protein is CASSYPPLEADEKLFF.

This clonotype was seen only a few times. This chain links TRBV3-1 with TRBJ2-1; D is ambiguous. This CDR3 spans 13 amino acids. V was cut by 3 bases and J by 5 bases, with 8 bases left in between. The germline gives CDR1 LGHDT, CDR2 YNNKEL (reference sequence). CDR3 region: CASSQGRHNEQFF. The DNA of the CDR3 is TGTGCCAGCAGCCAGGGAAGACACAATGAGCAGTTCTTC.

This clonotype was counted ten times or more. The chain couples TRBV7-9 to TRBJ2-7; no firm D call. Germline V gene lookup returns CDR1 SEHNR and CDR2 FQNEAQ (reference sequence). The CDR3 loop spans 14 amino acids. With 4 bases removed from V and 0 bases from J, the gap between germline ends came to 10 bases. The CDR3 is CASSSPGRSYEQYF. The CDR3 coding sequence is TGTGCCAGCAGCTCGCCGGGCCGCTCCTACGAGCAGTACTTC.

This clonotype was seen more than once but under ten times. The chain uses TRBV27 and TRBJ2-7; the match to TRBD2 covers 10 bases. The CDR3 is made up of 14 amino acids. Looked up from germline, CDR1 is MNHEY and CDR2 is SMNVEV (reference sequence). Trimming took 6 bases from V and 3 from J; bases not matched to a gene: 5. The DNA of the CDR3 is TGTGCCAGCAGCCCAAGCGGGAGGGTCTACGAGCAGTACTTC. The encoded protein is CASSPSGRVYEQYF.